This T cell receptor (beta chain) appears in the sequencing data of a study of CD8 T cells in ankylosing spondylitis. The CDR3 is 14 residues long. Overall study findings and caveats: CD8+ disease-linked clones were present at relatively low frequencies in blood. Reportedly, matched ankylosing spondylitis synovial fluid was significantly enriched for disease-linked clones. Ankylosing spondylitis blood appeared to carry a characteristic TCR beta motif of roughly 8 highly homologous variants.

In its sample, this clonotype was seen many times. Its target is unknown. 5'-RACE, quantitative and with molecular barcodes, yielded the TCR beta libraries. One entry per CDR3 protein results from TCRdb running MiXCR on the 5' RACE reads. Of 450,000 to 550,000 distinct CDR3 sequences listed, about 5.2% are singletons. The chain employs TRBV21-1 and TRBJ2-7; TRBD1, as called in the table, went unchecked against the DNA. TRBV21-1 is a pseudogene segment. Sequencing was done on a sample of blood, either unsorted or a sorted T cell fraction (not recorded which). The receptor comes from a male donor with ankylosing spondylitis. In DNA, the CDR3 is TGTGCCAGCAGCACCCAGGGCTCCATCTACGAGCAGTACTTC. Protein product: CASSTQGSIYEQYF.